One sample yielded the 32 T cell receptor beta chains listed below, sequenced in a study of CD8 T cells in Susac syndrome. RNA, at roughly 0.5 to 1 ug, was reverse transcribed with random hexamers. One entry per CDR3 protein results from TCRdb running MiXCR on the immunoSEQ multiplex PCR reads. This table holds about 150,000 distinct CDR3 sequences, approximately 94% found once. What was sequenced was CD4+ T cells from PBMCs. The receptor set was obtained from a human donor with Susac syndrome.

This clonotype was recorded only once. The chain is built from TRBV20-1 and TRBJ2-6; 9 nucleotides agree with TRBD2. CDR1 is DFQATT and CDR2 is SNEGSKA in the germline V gene (reference sequence). The CDR3 is made up of 15 amino acids. J was trimmed by 4 bases and V by 5 bases; bases with no gene match: 6. The CDR3 loop is CSAPLAGAGANVLTF. CDR3 coding DNA: TGCAGTGCTCCTTTAGCGGGAGCCGGGGCCAACGTCCTGACTTTC.

This chain connects TRBV24-1 to TRBJ1-2, with a tentative D call TRBD1 (5 bases). The CDR3 totals 14 residues. Trimming removed 7 bases from V and 1 base from J, with 12 bases in between. The germline CDR1 and CDR2 sequences are KGHDR and SFDVKD. The CDR3 loop reads CATSDRVLNYGYTF. The CDR3 nucleotides are TGTGCCACCAGCGACAGAGTCCTTAACTATGGCTACACCTTC.

The rearrangement links TRBV14 to TRBJ1-2, with TRBD1 as a possible D gene (5 bases). V gave up 1 base and J gave up 7 bases, with 16 bases separating them. Germline assignment: CDR1 SGHDN and CDR2 FVKESK. The CDR3 is made up of 15 amino acids. The CDR3 nucleotides are TGTGCCAGCAGCCAAGCCGATTCAATCAGGGTTGGCTACACCTTC. Residues: CASSQADSIRVGYTF.

The V and J genes are TRBV6-5 and TRBJ1-2, with a tentative D call TRBD1 (6 bases). The CDR3 runs to 16 residues. Trimming left V 3 bases short and J 8 bases short, with 22 bases between. Germline CDR1 is MNHEY and CDR2 is SVGAGI. The CDR3 loop is CASSYSYSTGSVGYTF. CDR3 nucleotides: TGTGCCAGCAGTTATTCTTACTCCACAGGGAGCGTCGGCTACACCTTC.

The chain employs TRBV14 and TRBJ2-1; D might be TRBD2 (6 bases). The CDR3 is 16 residues long. Trimming took off 0 bases at V and 8 bases at J, with 17 bases between the two ends. The V gene's germline CDR1 is SGHDN and CDR2 FVKESK. The DNA of the CDR3 is TGTGCCAGCAGCCAAGATTGGGGGGAGATTAGTGATGAGCAGTTCTTC. Amino acids: CASSQDWGEISDEQFF.

This sequence joins TRBV20-1 and TRBJ1-5; unclear D gene. Trimming took off 1 base at V and 4 bases at J, with 14 bases between the two ends. CDR3 size: 15 residues. Germline assignment: CDR1 DFQATT and CDR2 SNEGSKA (reference sequence). The CDR3 spells CSARVGGSSNQPQHF. CDR3 bases: TGCAGTGCTAGAGTGGGAGGGTCATCAAATCAGCCCCAGCATTTT.

The V and J genes are TRBV19 and TRBJ2-1, with no clear D. Per the germline V gene, CDR1 is LNHDA and CDR2 is SQIVND (reference sequence). Trimming pared 7 bases from V and 5 bases from J, leaving 15 bases between. The CDR3 extends over 14 amino acids. The CDR3 here is CASTHGKRNNEQFF. CDR3 bases: TGTGCCAGTACCCATGGGAAACGGAACAATGAGCAGTTCTTC.

The chain couples TRBV3-1 to TRBJ1-1, with 8 bases matching TRBD1. J was trimmed by 10 bases and V by 5 bases; bases with no gene match: 15. This CDR3 has 15 amino acids. Germline CDR1 is LGHDT and CDR2 is YNNKEL (reference sequence). The CDR3 reads CASSFRQGSPFGAFF. The CDR3 bases are TGTGCCAGCAGCTTCCGACAGGGGTCCCCGTTTGGAGCTTTCTTT.

The J gene is TRBJ2-3, the V gene TRBV12-3 or TRBV12-4; a weak D match, TRBD2 (5 bases). The CDR3 extends over 11 amino acids. Trimming pared 7 bases from V and 6 bases from J, leaving 8 bases between. CDR3 sequence reads: CASNRGDTQYF. The CDR3 region has the DNA TGTGCCAGCAACAGAGGGGATACGCAGTATTTT.

The chain couples TRBV29-1 to TRBJ1-1, with D unresolved. This CDR3 region has 13 residues. CDR1 SQVTM and CDR2 ANQGSEA come from the germline V gene. The V and J ends lost 6 bases and 5 bases respectively, with 16 bases between them. The CDR3 nucleotides read TGCAGCGTCGCCGGGATCGTGGGGACTGAAGCTTTCTTT. It codes for CSVAGIVGTEAFF.

The chain employs TRBV7-6 and TRBJ1-6; the D gene is possibly TRBD1 (6 bases). Germline CDR1 reads SGHVS; CDR2 reads FNYEAQ. There are 18 residues in the CDR3. The V and J ends lost 2 bases and 7 bases respectively, with 21 bases between them. For the CDR3, the DNA is TGTGCCAGCAGCTTAAATAGCGGGGGGCGTTTCGGGAATTCACCCCTCCACTTT. Its translation is CASSLNSGGRFGNSPLHF.

This chain connects TRBV9 to TRBJ2-7, with D perhaps TRBD2 (6 bases). V was trimmed by 4 bases and J by 6 bases, leaving 17 bases between them. Germline CDR1 reads SGDLS; CDR2 reads YYNGEE. The CDR3 is made up of 14 amino acids. CDR3 protein: CASSPLGGPSEQYF. The CDR3 nucleotides are TGTGCCAGCAGCCCCTTGGGAGGTCCTAGCGAGCAGTACTTC.

This rearrangement joins TRBV6-1 to TRBJ2-3; no clear D gene. V lost 7 bases and J lost 0, with 17 bases in between. This CDR3 is built from 16 residues. Germline CDR1 and CDR2: MNHNS and SASEGT. The CDR3 loop reads CASIPALGASTDTQYF. In nucleotides, the CDR3 is TGTGCCAGCATCCCCGCGCTGGGCGCTAGCACAGATACGCAGTATTTT.

This clonotype was detected only once. The chain has TRBV18 and TRBJ1-5; possible D gene TRBD1, 5 bases. This CDR3 is 14 amino acids long. CDR1 and CDR2 from the germline V gene are KGHSH and LQKENI. V dropped 5 bases and J dropped 4 bases, with 12 bases sitting between them. The CDR3 spells CASSAGAGNQPQHF. CDR3 nucleotides: TGTGCCAGCTCAGCGGGAGCAGGGAATCAGCCCCAGCATTTT.

The chain couples TRBV2 to TRBJ2-3, with 10 bases aligning to TRBD2. Trimming took 6 bases from V and 8 from J; bases not matched to a gene: 11. This CDR3 comprises 15 residues. In germline, CDR1 is SNHLY, CDR2 FYNNEI. CDR3: CASSDMELAGVTQYF. The DNA for the CDR3 is TGTGCCAGCAGCGATATGGAGCTAGCGGGGGTTACGCAGTATTTT.

This clonotype has a single count. V is TRBV29-1 and J is TRBJ1-2, with a possible D match to TRBD1 (5 bases). Germline assignment: CDR1 SQVTM and CDR2 ANQGSEA. This CDR3 comprises 11 residues. V gave up 4 bases and J gave up 5 bases, with 8 bases separating them. CDR3 bases: TGCAGCGTTGTAGGGGCTTATGGCTACACCTTC. It specifies CSVVGAYGYTF.

V gene TRBV24-1 combines with J gene TRBJ1-6, with 9 nucleotides matching TRBD1. CDR1 KGHDR and CDR2 SFDVKD come from the germline V gene. V was clipped by 12 bases and J by 8 bases; unmatched bases: 22. CDR3 length equals 18 residues. The CDR3: CASTFDGTGNTPYSPLHF. CDR3 coding DNA: TGTGCCTCCACCTTTGACGGGACAGGGAACACTCCTTATTCACCCCTCCACTTT.

The rearrangement uses TRBV3-1 and TRBJ2-5; possible D gene TRBD1, 6 bases. V was pared by 3 bases and J by 4 bases, with 15 bases between. The CDR3 runs 15 residues. Germline lookup yields CDR1 LGHDT and CDR2 YNNKEL (reference sequence). CDR3 protein: CASSHDQRGTETQYF. Here the CDR3 DNA reads TGTGCCAGCAGCCACGACCAGAGGGGGACAGAGACCCAGTACTTC.

The chain joins TRBV2 to TRBJ2-7, with 7 bases aligning to TRBD2. Germline V gene sequence: CDR1 SNHLY, CDR2 FYNNEI. The CDR3 totals 15 residues. After removal of 2 bases from V and 4 bases from J, the junction contained 8 bases not matched to a gene. In nucleotides, the CDR3 is TGTGCCAGCAGTGAACAGGAAGCGGGGTTGTACGAGCAGTACTTC. Translating it yields CASSEQEAGLYEQYF.

This clonotype was seen just once. The chain is built from TRBV3-1 and TRBJ2-7; TRBD2 matches 9 bases. The trim removed 3 bases at V and 3 bases at J, leaving 6 bases unmatched. The CDR3 is 15 amino acids. Per germline, CDR1 LGHDT and CDR2 YNNKEL (reference sequence). The CDR3 nucleotides are TGTGCCAGCAGCCAGGGTCTAGCGGGGTACTACGAGCAGTACTTC. Encoded protein: CASSQGLAGYYEQYF.

The gene calls are TRBV29-1 and TRBJ2-3; D perhaps matches TRBD1 (6 bases). Germline V gene sequence: CDR1 SQVTM, CDR2 ANQGSEA. The V gene lost 6 bases and the J gene lost 0 bases, with 13 bases spanning the gap. This CDR3 region has 14 residues. The CDR3 region is CSVSTGTSTDTQYF. Here the CDR3 DNA reads TGCAGCGTATCGACAGGAACGAGCACAGATACGCAGTATTTT.

V and J are TRBV19 and TRBJ1-2, with 7 positions matching TRBD1. V lost 3 bases to trimming and J lost 7 bases; unmatched junction nucleotides: 5. The CDR3 totals 13 residues. Germline assignment: CDR1 LNHDA and CDR2 SQIVND (reference sequence). CDR3 in amino acids: CASSIGTVGGYTF. In nucleotides, the CDR3 is TGTGCCAGTAGTATTGGGACAGTGGGTGGCTACACCTTC.

V and J are TRBV29-1 and TRBJ2-7, with 7 bases identical to TRBD1. Germline loops: CDR1 SQVTM, CDR2 ANQGSEA. This CDR3 has 11 amino acids. V gave up 7 bases and J gave up 2 bases; unmatched junction bases: 2. The CDR3 protein is CSATGAYEQYF. Written as DNA, the CDR3 is TGCAGCGCCACAGGGGCCTACGAGCAGTACTTC.

J is TRBJ1-4 and V is TRBV20-1; 8 nucleotides line up with TRBD1. This CDR3 contains 13 residues. Germline-derived CDR1 and CDR2 are DFQATT and SNEGSKA (reference sequence). V gave up 4 bases and J gave up 8 bases; unmatched junction bases: 6. The CDR3, as DNA: TGCAGTGCTAATGGCCAGGGGGCGGAAAAACTGTTTTTT. Translating gives CSANGQGAEKLFF.

V gene TRBV18 combines with J gene TRBJ2-3, with no clear D. Trimming left V 3 bases short and J 3 bases short, with 13 bases between. This CDR3 comprises 15 residues. The germline CDR1 and CDR2 sequences are KGHSH and LQKENI. CDR3 nucleotides: TGTGCCAGCTCACCCAGCGTGGTGAGGACAGATACGCAGTATTTT. Amino acids: CASSPSVVRTDTQYF.

The chain links TRBV20-1 to TRBJ2-1, with 11 bases identical to TRBD2. Germline values: CDR1 DFQATT, CDR2 SNEGSKA (reference sequence). With V trimmed by 3 bases and J by 0 bases, 16 bases remained unmatched. CDR3 length: 20 amino acids. The CDR3 region has the DNA TGCAGTGCTAGGCCCCCCCCTAGCGGGAGGACTCCAAGCTCCTACAATGAGCAGTTCTTC. The encoded protein is CSARPPPSGRTPSSYNEQFF.

This chain links TRBV24-1 with TRBJ2-1; TRBD2 matches at 12 bases. The germline gives CDR1 KGHDR, CDR2 SFDVKD. The CDR3 has 16 residues. V shed 3 bases, J shed 9 bases, and the junction held 8 bases outside the gene matches. CDR3 DNA sequence: TGTGCCACCAGTGATCCCGCCCTAGCGGGGGGGCGTGAGCAGTTCTTC. Its translation is CATSDPALAGGREQFF.

The V gene is TRBV2, the J gene TRBJ2-6; D is perhaps TRBD1 (5 bases). The V gene's germline CDR1 is SNHLY and CDR2 FYNNEI. Trimming removed 9 bases at V and 1 base at J, with 10 bases between. The CDR3 consists of 14 residues. Here the CDR3 DNA reads TGTGCCAGAACATCAGGGTCTGGGGCCAACGTCCTGACTTTC. This translates into CARTSGSGANVLTF.

The chain uses TRBV7-9 and TRBJ2-7, with D tentatively TRBD1 or TRBD2 (5 bases each). The CDR3 has 14 amino acids. Trimming pared 5 bases from V and 7 bases from J, leaving 18 bases between. Germline V gene data show CDR1 as SEHNR and CDR2 as FQNEAQ (reference sequence). The CDR3 DNA follows: TGTGCCAGCAGCCACGGGGCAGGGTCCGGAGAGCAGTACTTC. Residues: CASSHGAGSGEQYF. Complete variable domain (other parts from reference TRBV7-9 and TRBJ2-7): DTGVSQNPRHKITKRGQNVTFRCDPISEHNRLYWYRQTLGQGPEFLTYFQNEAQLEKSRLLSDRFSAERPKGSFSTLEIQRTEQGDSAMYLCASSHGAGSGEQYFGPGTRLTVT.

This clonotype occurred a few times. V gene TRBV7-6 combines with J gene TRBJ2-1; the D gene is possibly TRBD2 (7 bases). CDR1 is SGHVS, CDR2 FNYEAQ, per germline. Trimming pared 0 bases from V and 4 bases from J, leaving 10 bases between. This CDR3 spans 15 amino acids. The DNA for the CDR3 is TGTGCCAGCAGCTTAGCGGGGGGGCCTTACAATGAGCAGTTCTTC. Translation gives CASSLAGGPYNEQFF.

The rearrangement joins TRBV5-1 to TRBJ1-2; a weak D match, TRBD1 (5 bases). Germline V gene data show CDR1 as SGHRS and CDR2 as YFSETQ. The CDR3 consists of 13 residues. Trimming removed 3 bases from V and 0 bases from J, with 6 bases in between. The chain's CDR3 is CASSSGTNYGYTF. The CDR3 DNA reads TGCGCCAGCAGCTCAGGGACTAACTATGGCTACACCTTC.

The chain links TRBV11-3 to TRBJ2-7, with 15 bases matching TRBD2. This CDR3 has 18 residues. The junction had 6 bases not matched to a gene; V was cut back by 1 base and J by 2 bases. Germline CDR1 and CDR2: SGHNT and YENEEA. DNA for the CDR3: TGTGCCAGCAGCTTAGTGCCGGGACTAGCGGGAGGAACCTACGAGCAGTACTTC. This codes for CASSLVPGLAGGTYEQYF.